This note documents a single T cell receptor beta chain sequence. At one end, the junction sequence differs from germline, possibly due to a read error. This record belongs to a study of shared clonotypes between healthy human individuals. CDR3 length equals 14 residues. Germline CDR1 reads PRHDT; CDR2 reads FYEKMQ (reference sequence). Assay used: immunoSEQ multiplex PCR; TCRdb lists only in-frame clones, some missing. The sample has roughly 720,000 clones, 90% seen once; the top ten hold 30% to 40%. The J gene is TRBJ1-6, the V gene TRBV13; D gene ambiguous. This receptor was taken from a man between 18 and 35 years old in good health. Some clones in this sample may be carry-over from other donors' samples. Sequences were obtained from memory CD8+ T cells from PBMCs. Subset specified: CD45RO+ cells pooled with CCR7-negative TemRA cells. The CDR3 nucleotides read TGTGCCAGCAGCGCGGGTTTGTCGGAGAAAGGTCTGTACTTT. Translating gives CASSAGLSEKGLYF.